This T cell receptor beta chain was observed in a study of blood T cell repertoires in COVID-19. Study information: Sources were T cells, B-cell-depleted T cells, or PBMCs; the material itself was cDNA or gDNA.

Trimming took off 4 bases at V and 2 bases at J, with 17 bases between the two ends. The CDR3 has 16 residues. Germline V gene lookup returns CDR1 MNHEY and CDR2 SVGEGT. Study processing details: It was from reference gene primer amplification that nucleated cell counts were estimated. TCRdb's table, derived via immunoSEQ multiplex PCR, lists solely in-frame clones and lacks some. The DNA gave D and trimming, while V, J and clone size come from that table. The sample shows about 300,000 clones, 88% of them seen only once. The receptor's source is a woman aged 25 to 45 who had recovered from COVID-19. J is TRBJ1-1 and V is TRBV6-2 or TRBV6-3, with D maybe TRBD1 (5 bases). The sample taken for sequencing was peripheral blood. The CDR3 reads CASSSGREEANTEAFF. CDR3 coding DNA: TGTGCCAGCAGTTCGGGCAGGGAGGAGGCCAACACTGAAGCTTTCTTT.